One sample yielded the 14 T cell receptor beta chains listed below, sequenced in a study of shared clonotypes between healthy human individuals. Sequenced by immunoSEQ multiplex PCR; TCRdb stores in-frame clones only, minus some. The sample records roughly 2,500,000 clones, over 85% being singletons. Input material: naive CD4+ T cells from PBMCs. Described subset: CD45RA+ positively selected. The receptor source for this set is a man aged 18 to 35 in good health. Some clones in this sample may be carry-over from other donors' samples.

V usage is TRBV5-1 and J usage is TRBJ1-4, with 9 bases that match TRBD1. Germline values: CDR1 SGHRS, CDR2 YFSETQ. This CDR3 comprises 17 residues. The junction had 8 bases not matched to a gene; V was cut back by 3 bases and J by 2 bases. CDR3 loop: CASSWIQGAGTNEKLFF. The CDR3 nucleotides read TGCGCCAGCAGCTGGATACAGGGGGCAGGCACTAATGAAAAACTGTTTTTT.

V and J are TRBV5-8 and TRBJ1-5; D perhaps matches TRBD1 (6 bases). The germline gives CDR1 SGHTS, CDR2 YDEGEE. The CDR3 covers 17 residues. V was cut by 1 base and J by 2 bases, with 16 bases left in between. The DNA for the CDR3 is TGTGCCAGCAGCTTGCAAGTAGGGGGTGCGGGCAATCAGCCCCAGCATTTT. It yields the protein CASSLQVGGAGNQPQHF.

This chain connects TRBV5-4 to TRBJ2-5; the D gene is possibly TRBD2 (5 bases). This CDR3 contains 13 residues. Trimming took off 5 bases at V and 1 base at J, with 9 bases between the two ends. Looked up from germline, CDR1 is SGHNT and CDR2 is YYREEE (reference sequence). In DNA, the CDR3 is TGTGCCAGCAGTAGGCGGGTCCAAGAGACCCAGTACTTC. Protein: CASSRRVQETQYF. The whole variable domain, filled in from reference TRBV5-4 and TRBJ2-5, reads ETGVTQSPTHLIKTRGQQVTLRCSSQSGHNTVSWYQQALGQGPQFIFQYYREEENGRGNFPPRFSGLQFPNYSSELNVNALELDDSALYLCASSRRVQETQYFGPGTRLLVL.

This chain joins TRBV5-8 and TRBJ1-4; no firm D call. The germline V and J ends were trimmed by 4 bases and 0 bases, with 10 bases remaining between them. Germline V gene lookup returns CDR1 SGHTS and CDR2 YDEGEE. The CDR3 sequence is 15 residues long. CDR3 loop: CASSPRLATNEKLFF. The CDR3 DNA follows: TGTGCCAGCAGCCCACGACTGGCAACTAATGAAAAACTGTTTTTT. Based on the CDR3 plus reference TRBV5-8 and TRBJ1-4, the full variable domain is EAGVTQSPTHLIKTRGQQATLRCSPISGHTSVYWYQQALGLGLQFLLWYDEGEERNRGNFPPRFSGRQFPNYSSELNVNALELEDSALYLCASSPRLATNEKLFFGSGTQLSVL.

The chain uses TRBV9 and TRBJ1-1; no definite D call. Trimming shortened V by 3 bases and J by 5 bases, and 11 bases separated the two germline ends. The CDR3 is made up of 13 amino acids. The germline V gene encodes CDR1 SGDLS and CDR2 YYNGEE. CDR3 amino acids: CASSAPNFTEAFF. The CDR3 DNA sequence: TGTGCCAGCAGCGCCCCAAACTTTACTGAAGCTTTCTTT.

V gene TRBV28 combines with J gene TRBJ1-1, with 9 bases aligning to TRBD1. CDR3 length: 12 residues. The V gene's germline CDR1 is MDHEN and CDR2 SYDVKM. J was trimmed by 10 bases and V by 5 bases; bases with no gene match: 5. CDR3 nucleotides: TGTGCCAGCAGTCAAAGACAGGGGGGAGCTTTCTTT. Amino acids: CASSQRQGGAFF.

This clone was counted between two and nine times. The chain recombines TRBV28 with TRBJ1-5; D possibly corresponds to TRBD1 (6 bases). From germline, CDR1 is MDHEN and CDR2 SYDVKM. Trimming removed 5 bases from V and 5 bases from J, with 13 bases in between. CDR3 length equals 14 residues. The CDR3 bases are TGTGCCAGCAGTAGCTGGACAGCCTATCAGCCCCAGCATTTT. Amino acids: CASSSWTAYQPQHF.

A note on this clone: The same CDR3 also results from other DNA sequences found in this sample. V usage is TRBV5-1 and J usage is TRBJ1-4; D possibly corresponds to TRBD1 (6 bases). Per germline, CDR1 SGHRS and CDR2 YFSETQ. The CDR3 totals 15 residues. V was trimmed by 0 bases and J by 4 bases, leaving 10 bases between them. The CDR3 DNA is TGCGCCAGCAGCTTGGTACAGGGAAGTAATGAAAAACTGTTTTTT. This gives the protein CASSLVQGSNEKLFF.

In DNA, the CDR3 is TGCGCCAGCAGCCAAGATATCCTAGCGGGAGTTGAGCAGTTCTTC. Translating it yields CASSQDILAGVEQFF. The J gene is TRBJ2-1, the V gene TRBV4-3, with 10 bases that match TRBD2. This CDR3 contains 15 residues. The V gene end was trimmed by 0 bases and the J gene end by 9 bases; junction bases not matched to a gene: 5. The germline CDR1 and CDR2 sequences are LGHNA and YSLEER.

The V call is TRBV28, the J call TRBJ2-1, with a weak D call TRBD2 (6 bases). The CDR3 is 16 amino acids. V gave up 5 bases and J gave up 1 base, with 15 bases separating them. Germline CDR1 MDHEN, CDR2 SYDVKM. This CDR3 is CASSPGGGKSYNEQFF. CDR3 bases: TGTGCCAGCAGTCCCGGTGGCGGGAAGTCCTACAATGAGCAGTTCTTC.

This sequence joins TRBV5-1 and TRBJ1-1; D is ambiguous. The CDR3 spans 13 residues. Trimming took 2 bases from V and 4 from J, leaving 9 bases between them. CDR1 is SGHRS, CDR2 YFSETQ, per germline. The CDR3 loop is CASSLTTSTEAFF. The CDR3 DNA follows: TGCGCCAGCAGCTTAACGACTAGCACTGAAGCTTTCTTT.

The rearrangement joins TRBV27 to TRBJ1-2; 8 bases map to TRBD1. Germline CDR1 MNHEY, CDR2 SMNVEV (reference sequence). V lost 5 bases to trimming and J lost 7 bases; unmatched junction nucleotides: 9. The CDR3 covers 14 residues. This chain's CDR3 is CASSPNRGYGGYTF. Here the CDR3 DNA reads TGTGCCAGCAGTCCAAACAGGGGGTATGGTGGCTACACCTTC.

The rearrangement uses TRBV18 and TRBJ2-7; 10 bases match TRBD1. Losses at the gene ends were 3 bases for V and 3 bases for J; bases not matched to a gene: 5. The CDR3 consists of 15 residues. From germline, CDR1 is KGHSH and CDR2 LQKENI. CDR3 sequence (DNA): TGTGCCAGCTCACCCTCCGGGACAGGGGTCTACGAGCAGTACTTC. Its protein product is CASSPSGTGVYEQYF. Drawing the rest from reference TRBV18 and TRBJ2-7, the complete variable domain is NAGVMQNPRHLVRRRGQEARLRCSPMKGHSHVYWYRQLPEEGLKFMVYLQKENIIDESGMPKERFSAEFPKEGPSILRIQQVVRGDSAAYFCASSPSGTGVYEQYFGPGTRLTVT.

This chain joins TRBV18 and TRBJ2-2; the D is unclear. V lost 1 base to trimming and J lost 0 bases, with 9 bases between them. This CDR3 contains 16 residues. CDR1 is KGHSH and CDR2 is LQKENI in the germline V gene. The CDR3 reads CASSPRAETNTGELFF. CDR3 sequence (DNA): TGTGCCAGCTCACCACGGGCGGAAACGAACACCGGGGAGCTGTTTTTT.